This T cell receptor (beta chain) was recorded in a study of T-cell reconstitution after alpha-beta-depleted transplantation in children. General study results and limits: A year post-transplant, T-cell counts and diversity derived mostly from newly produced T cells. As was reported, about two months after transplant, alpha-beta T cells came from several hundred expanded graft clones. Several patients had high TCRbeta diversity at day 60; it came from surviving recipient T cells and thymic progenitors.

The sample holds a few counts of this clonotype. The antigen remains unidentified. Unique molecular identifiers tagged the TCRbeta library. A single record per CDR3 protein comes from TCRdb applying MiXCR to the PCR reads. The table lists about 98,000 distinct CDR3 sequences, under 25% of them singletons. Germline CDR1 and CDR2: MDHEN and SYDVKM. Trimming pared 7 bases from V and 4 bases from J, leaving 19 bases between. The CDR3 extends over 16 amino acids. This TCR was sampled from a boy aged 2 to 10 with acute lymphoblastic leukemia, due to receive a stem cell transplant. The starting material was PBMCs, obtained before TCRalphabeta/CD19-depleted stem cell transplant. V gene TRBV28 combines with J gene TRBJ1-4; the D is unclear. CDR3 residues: CASISIRSPVNEKLFF. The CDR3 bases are TGTGCCAGCATTTCAATCCGAAGCCCAGTTAATGAAAAACTGTTTTTT.